Below are 6 T cell receptor beta chains sequenced from a single sample in a study of blood T cell repertoires in COVID-19. TCRdb's table, derived via immunoSEQ multiplex PCR, lists solely in-frame clones and lacks some. The sample includes 200,000 to 300,000 clones, 83% of them seen just once. Sequencing was carried out using PBMCs or T cells enriched from blood (not recorded which). The receptors were sampled from a woman aged 40 to 50 who had been exposed to COVID-19.

This clone was seen only a few times. V gene TRBV29-1 combines with J gene TRBJ2-3; D is undetermined. The CDR3 extends over 11 amino acids. Trimming took off 5 bases at V and 6 bases at J, with 9 bases between the two ends. Germline values: CDR1 SQVTM, CDR2 ANQGSEA. The CDR3 sequence is CSVSPRDTQYF. In DNA, the CDR3 is TGCAGCGTTTCCCCGCGTGATACGCAGTATTTT.

CDR3 amino acids: CASSYSGSNTEAFF. The CDR3 nucleotides are TGTGCCAGCAGCTACTCAGGGTCGAACACTGAAGCTTTCTTT. The chain has TRBV7-9 and TRBJ1-1, with D perhaps TRBD1 (5 bases). The germline V gene encodes CDR1 SEHNR and CDR2 FQNEAQ (reference sequence). The CDR3 contains 14 residues. V lost 4 bases, J lost 1 base, and 10 bases lay in between.

As concerns this clone: Distinct nucleotide sequences in the sample also encode this CDR3. The chain has TRBV6-1 and TRBJ1-5; 7 positions match TRBD1. V was clipped by 1 base and J by 5 bases; unmatched bases: 2. Per germline, CDR1 MNHNS and CDR2 SASEGT. CDR3 length: 14 amino acids. CDR3 in DNA: TGTGCCAGCAGTGAAGTCAGGGGGGATCAGCCCCAGCATTTT. Translating gives CASSEVRGDQPQHF.

The chain links TRBV7-2 to TRBJ2-7; 7 nucleotides match TRBD1. The germline CDR1 and CDR2 sequences are SGHTA and FQGNSA. J lost 3 bases, V lost 5 bases, and 7 bases had no gene match. This CDR3 contains 14 residues. CDR3 protein: CASSRGQGDYEQYF. The CDR3 DNA reads TGTGCCAGCAGCCGTGGGCAGGGGGACTACGAGCAGTACTTC.

The genes are TRBV7-2 and TRBJ2-1, with D tentatively TRBD1 (7 bases). V lost 2 bases, J lost 9 bases, and 14 bases lay in between. CDR3 length: 14 residues. The V gene's germline CDR1 is SGHTA and CDR2 FQGNSA. The CDR3, as DNA: TGTGCCAGCAGCTTAACCTACCAGGGGGGTGAGCAGTTCTTC. This gives the protein CASSLTYQGGEQFF.

This clone was seen a few times. V usage is TRBV29-1 and J usage is TRBJ1-1, with 7 bases fitting TRBD1. CDR1 and CDR2 (germline): SQVTM, ANQGSEA. The CDR3 consists of 12 residues. V trimming: 3 bases; J trimming: 8 bases; junction bases outside the gene matches: 6. The CDR3 protein is CSVDRGPPEAFF. Here the CDR3 DNA reads TGCAGCGTTGATAGGGGGCCACCCGAAGCTTTCTTT.